This TCR beta chain was obtained from a study of shared clonotypes between healthy human individuals. Assay runs were performed at deep level. It was 250 to 350 ng DNA, some 28,000 T cell genomes, that went into each replicate PCR of unsorted PBMC. Sequencing was performed with immunoSEQ multiplex PCR; in TCRdb, only in-frame clones are kept and a portion is missing. The sample lists about 520,000 clones; 70% to 80% were seen once. Study-wide results and limits: An effect of sequencing depth on clonotype sharing among donors was expected.

Every donor, a Caucasian adult, lived in Nashville, Tennessee. As regards this clone: Its antigen is currently unknown.

This CDR3 comprises 18 residues. Trimming stripped 2 bases from V and 1 base from J, with 21 bases between. Germline lookup yields CDR1 SGHNT and CDR2 YYREEE (reference sequence). The sample taken for sequencing was PBMCs. The chain couples TRBV5-4 to TRBJ1-2; D remains unclear. The TCR comes from a woman aged 40-49 years in good health. Some clones in this sample may be carry-over from other donors' samples. DNA for the CDR3: TGTGCCAGCAGCTTTTATGGTGGTGGGCGGCTCGTTAACTATGGCTACACCTTC. This sequence encodes CASSFYGGGRLVNYGYTF.